Presented here are 27 T cell receptor beta chains from one specimen sequenced in a study of OX40 agonist ivuxolimab in advanced cancers. Libraries were prepared by immunoSEQ multiplex PCR; TCRdb keeps only in-frame clonotypes and omits some of them. The repertoire has around 35,000 clones, about 92% of them found once; the top ten carry around 30%. Here the sequenced sample was CD4+ or CD8+ T cells sorted from blood, taken in a trial of the OX40 agonist ivuxolimab. The receptors here all came from an adult with an advanced solid tumor such as melanoma, head and neck, liver or kidney cancer.

The chain combines TRBV4-3 with TRBJ1-5; D is unclear. V lost 0 bases, J lost 9 bases, and 15 bases lay in between. The CDR3 has 15 residues. Germline-derived CDR1 and CDR2 are LGHNA and YSLEER. In DNA, the CDR3 is TGCGCCAGCAGCCAAGATCTATTCACGGTAGCGCCCCAGCATTTT. This codes for CASSQDLFTVAPQHF.

The chain recombines TRBV7-8 with TRBJ2-1, with 11 bases aligning to TRBD2. Germline-derived CDR1 and CDR2 are SGHVS and FQNEAQ. J was trimmed by 5 bases and V by 5 bases; bases with no gene match: 8. The CDR3 has 16 residues. The CDR3 DNA is TGTGCCAGCAGCCCACTTCTAGCGGGAGGAAACAATGAGCAGTTCTTC. Its translation: CASSPLLAGGNNEQFF.

The J gene is TRBJ2-7, the V gene TRBV6-5, with 9 bases lining up with TRBD1. With V trimmed by 6 bases and J by 2 bases, 5 bases remained unmatched. This CDR3 region has 14 residues. Per the germline V gene, CDR1 is MNHEY and CDR2 is SVGAGI. CDR3 amino acids: CASSQGDRAYEQYF. The CDR3 bases are TGTGCCAGCAGCCAGGGGGACAGGGCCTACGAGCAGTACTTC.

The chain uses TRBV28 and TRBJ2-6, with D perhaps TRBD1 (6 bases). This CDR3 contains 15 residues. V gave up 1 base and J gave up 4 bases, with 8 bases separating them. Looked up from germline, CDR1 is MDHEN and CDR2 is SYDVKM. CDR3 DNA sequence: TGTGCCAGCAGTTTATCGCAGGGGGGGGCCAACGTCCTGACTTTC. It translates to CASSLSQGGANVLTF.

The V and J genes are TRBV11-2 and TRBJ2-1; no definite D call. V was trimmed by 8 bases and J by 5 bases, leaving 13 bases between them. The CDR3 consists of 13 residues. Germline V gives CDR1 SGHAT, CDR2 FQNNGV. The CDR3 DNA sequence: TGTGCCAGCGTCGGCACGACCCACAATGAGCAGTTCTTC. Its protein is CASVGTTHNEQFF. Using reference TRBV11-2 and TRBJ2-1 for the parts outside the CDR3, the full variable domain is EAGVAQSPRYKIIEKRQSVAFWCNPISGHATLYWYQQILGQGPKLLIQFQNNGVVDDSQLPKDRFSAERLKGVDSTLKIQPAKLEDSAVYLCASVGTTHNEQFFGPGTRLTVL.

J is TRBJ1-1 and V is TRBV10-1; 7 bases map to TRBD1. Germline CDR1 WNHNN, CDR2 SYGVQD (reference sequence). Trimming took 6 bases from V and 4 from J; bases not matched to a gene: 11. CDR3 length equals 15 residues. As DNA, the CDR3 is TGCGCCAGCAGGACAACAGGGGTGGATGGCACTGAAGCTTTCTTT. Translating it yields CASRTTGVDGTEAFF.

The V call is TRBV4-3, the J call TRBJ1-6; D uncertain. The CDR3 consists of 15 residues. The germline V gene encodes CDR1 LGHNA and CDR2 YSLEER. V was pared by 1 base and J by 6 bases, with 10 bases between. The CDR3 region has the DNA TGCGCCAGCAGCCAAGCGAGGACGGTTAATTCACCCCTCCACTTT. Translated: CASSQARTVNSPLHF.

The DNA of the CDR3 is TGTGCCAGCAGTCCCTCATTGCAATACTCCTACGAGCAGTACTTC. Amino acids: CASSPSLQYSYEQYF. The chain employs TRBV27 and TRBJ2-7, with D uncertain. The CDR3 consists of 15 residues. Trimming removed 5 bases from V and 0 bases from J, with 14 bases in between. The germline V gene encodes CDR1 MNHEY and CDR2 SMNVEV (reference sequence).

This chain joins TRBV7-8 and TRBJ1-2; D may be TRBD1 (6 bases). Trimming removed 3 bases at V and 4 bases at J, with 21 bases between. Germline lookup yields CDR1 SGHVS and CDR2 FQNEAQ. CDR3 size: 17 residues. CDR3: CASSFSGAGLTGYGYTF. As DNA, the CDR3 is TGTGCCAGCAGCTTTTCGGGGGCCGGACTCACTGGCTATGGCTACACCTTC. Complete variable domain (other parts from reference TRBV7-8 and TRBJ1-2): GAGVSQSPRYKVAKRGQDVALRCDPISGHVSLFWYQQALGQGPEFLTYFQNEAQLDKSGLPSDRFFAERPEGSVSTLKIQRTQQEDSAVYLCASSFSGAGLTGYGYTFGSGTRLTVV.

The chain uses TRBV5-8 and TRBJ1-1, with D tentatively TRBD1 (5 bases). The CDR3 has 17 residues. Germline V CDR1 and CDR2: SGHTS, YDEGEE. V dropped 4 bases and J dropped 0 bases, with 19 bases sitting between them. The CDR3 here is CASSRDPGGRMNTEAFF. Here the CDR3 DNA reads TGTGCCAGCAGCCGCGATCCTGGGGGACGGATGAACACTGAAGCTTTCTTT. The entire variable domain, with the rest obtained from reference TRBV5-8 and TRBJ1-1, is as follows: EAGVTQSPTHLIKTRGQQATLRCSPISGHTSVYWYQQALGLGLQFLLWYDEGEERNRGNFPPRFSGRQFPNYSSELNVNALELEDSALYLCASSRDPGGRMNTEAFFGQGTRLTVV.

V usage is TRBV6-5 and J usage is TRBJ1-3; no firm D call. From germline, CDR1 is MNHEY and CDR2 SVGAGI. The CDR3 has 15 amino acids. Deletions cut 2 bases from V and 0 bases from J, with 8 bases between. The CDR3 sequence: CASSYDVSSGNTIYF. The CDR3 region has the DNA TGTGCCAGCAGTTACGACGTCAGCTCTGGAAACACCATATATTTT.

The V and J genes are TRBV27 and TRBJ2-1; 14 bases map to TRBD2. Germline V gene lookup returns CDR1 MNHEY and CDR2 SMNVEV (reference sequence). This CDR3 region has 16 residues. V was clipped by 7 bases and J by 4 bases; unmatched bases: 6. The DNA of the CDR3 is TGTGCCAGCAATCGCGGGACTAGCGGGGGATACAATGAGCAGTTCTTC. Translating it yields CASNRGTSGGYNEQFF.

V and J are TRBV15 and TRBJ2-3, with D unclear. Per the germline V gene, CDR1 is LNHNV and CDR2 is YYDKDF (reference sequence). The CDR3 covers 14 residues. Trimming took 1 base from V and 4 from J, leaving 9 bases between them. The CDR3 DNA is TGTGCCACCAGCAGAGCATGGTTTGCAGATACGCAGTATTTT. This translates into CATSRAWFADTQYF.

V is TRBV15 and J is TRBJ1-4, with D maybe TRBD1 (5 bases). Trimming cost V 0 bases and J 8 bases, with 13 bases left between them. The CDR3 sequence is 15 residues long. Per the germline V gene, CDR1 is LNHNV and CDR2 is YYDKDF (reference sequence). CDR3 protein: CATSRDQGEGEKLFF. The DNA for the CDR3 is TGTGCCACCAGCAGAGATCAGGGTGAAGGGGAAAAACTGTTTTTT.

The chain links TRBV6-5 to TRBJ2-7; perhaps TRBD2 as D (6 bases). Trimming stripped 6 bases from V and 4 bases from J, with 13 bases between. The CDR3 loop spans 13 amino acids. Per the germline V gene, CDR1 is MNHEY and CDR2 is SVGAGI. This chain's CDR3 is CASSGGFVYEQYF. CDR3 bases: TGTGCCAGCAGCGGAGGGTTTGTGTACGAGCAGTACTTC.

The chain couples TRBV6-1 to TRBJ1-3; D ambiguous. Germline V gene lookup returns CDR1 MNHNS and CDR2 SASEGT. CDR3 length equals 18 residues. V was clipped by 4 bases and J by 0 bases, with 19 bases between them. In DNA, the CDR3 is TGTGCCAGCAGTGGAAGTGTCGTAGACTGGGTCTCTGGAAACACCATATATTTT. Protein: CASSGSVVDWVSGNTIYF.

CDR3 protein: CASSLTVGQLYGYTF. In DNA, the CDR3 is TGTGCCAGCAGTTTAACGGTGGGGCAGCTCTATGGCTACACCTTC. The V gene is TRBV27, the J gene TRBJ1-2; perhaps TRBD1 as D (5 bases). Germline CDR1 is MNHEY and CDR2 is SMNVEV (reference sequence). The CDR3 consists of 15 residues. V was shortened by 2 bases and J by 4 bases, with 14 bases between the two germline ends.

J is TRBJ1-2 and V is TRBV5-8; D uncertain. Germline CDR1 is SGHTS and CDR2 is YDEGEE. The CDR3 is 13 residues long. V dropped 2 bases and J dropped 4 bases, with 9 bases sitting between them. CDR3 sequence reads: CASSFDPPYGYTF. The DNA of the CDR3 is TGTGCCAGCAGCTTTGACCCCCCCTATGGCTACACCTTC.

This chain links TRBV2 with TRBJ2-3; tentative D call: TRBD2 (6 bases). This CDR3 is built from 10 residues. Germline V lookup: CDR1 SNHLY, CDR2 FYNNEI. Trimming took off 8 bases at V and 10 bases at J, with 10 bases between the two ends. Here the CDR3 DNA reads TGTGCCAGCCGGGACTCCCCGCAGTATTTT. Amino acid sequence: CASRDSPQYF. Full variable domain (missing parts from reference TRBV2 and TRBJ2-3): EPEVTQTPSHQVTQMGQEVILRCVPISNHLYFYWYRQILGQKVEFLVSFYNNEISEKSEIFDDQFSVERPDGSNFTLKIRSTKLEDSAMYFCASRDSPQYFGPGTRLTVL.

The chain carries TRBV5-1 and TRBJ2-1; TRBD2 aligns across 7 bases. The CDR3 runs to 17 residues. Germline trimming cut 1 base from V and 4 bases from J; bases unmatched to any gene: 11. The germline V gene encodes CDR1 SGHRS and CDR2 YFSETQ. CDR3 amino acids: CASSLRPSGAIYNEQFF. Here the CDR3 DNA reads TGCGCCAGCAGCTTGCGTCCCAGCGGGGCGATTTACAATGAGCAGTTCTTC.

The chain carries TRBV4-3 and TRBJ2-3, with unresolved D. V was pared by 0 bases and J by 4 bases, with 14 bases between. The CDR3 runs to 16 residues. Germline V gene data show CDR1 as LGHNA and CDR2 as YSLEER. CDR3 in DNA: TGCGCCAGCAGCCAAGACATTCAGCGTGGTGCAGATACGCAGTATTTT. This translates into CASSQDIQRGADTQYF.

J is TRBJ2-2 and V is TRBV7-9; D is unresolved. V lost 5 bases and J 4 bases, leaving 11 bases between the germline ends. The CDR3 consists of 14 residues. Germline assignment: CDR1 SEHNR and CDR2 FQNEAQ (reference sequence). CDR3 DNA: TGTGCCAGCAGCCAAGCGCCCTCCACCGGGGAGCTGTTTTTT. It encodes CASSQAPSTGELFF. Full variable domain (remainder filled in from reference TRBV7-9 and TRBJ2-2): DTGVSQNPRHKITKRGQNVTFRCDPISEHNRLYWYRQTLGQGPEFLTYFQNEAQLEKSRLLSDRFSAERPKGSFSTLEIQRTEQGDSAMYLCASSQAPSTGELFFGEGSRLTVL.

J is TRBJ2-5 and V is TRBV6-5; maybe TRBD1 (5 bases). Trimming removed 6 bases from V and 3 bases from J, with 11 bases in between. This CDR3 contains 13 residues. The germline gives CDR1 MNHEY, CDR2 SVGAGI. The CDR3 sequence: CASRPTEEETQYF. The CDR3 bases are TGTGCCAGCAGACCGACAGAAGAAGAGACCCAGTACTTC.

V gene TRBV16 combines with J gene TRBJ2-7, with D perhaps being TRBD1 or TRBD2 (5 bases each). The CDR3 length is 16 residues. Germline V CDR1 and CDR2: KGHSY, FQNENV. The V and J ends lost 1 base and 4 bases respectively, with 17 bases between them. The CDR3 region has the DNA TGTGCCAGCAGCCAATTGATCGGGACCCGCCTTTACGAGCAGTACTTC. Translation: CASSQLIGTRLYEQYF.

The chain employs TRBV15 and TRBJ2-7; TRBD1 is a possible D gene (6 bases). The V gene lost 3 bases and the J gene lost 2 bases, with 14 bases spanning the gap. Germline lookup yields CDR1 LNHNV and CDR2 YYDKDF (reference sequence). This CDR3 is built from 15 residues. For the CDR3, the DNA is TGTGCCACCAGCAGGACCAGGGACACCGCCTACGAGCAGTACTTC. It translates to CATSRTRDTAYEQYF.

The rearrangement links TRBV7-2 to TRBJ1-3; TRBD1 is a possible D gene (5 bases). V was trimmed by 5 bases and J by 2 bases, leaving 16 bases between them. The CDR3 contains 16 residues. Germline loops: CDR1 SGHTA, CDR2 FQGNSA. The CDR3 loop is CASSPVRGFAGNTIYF. Written as DNA, the CDR3 is TGTGCCAGCAGCCCAGTTCGGGGGTTTGCTGGAAACACCATATATTTT.

The V and J genes are TRBV7-2 and TRBJ2-7; no definite D call. CDR3 length equals 11 residues. CDR1 SGHTA and CDR2 FQGNSA come from the germline V gene. The V gene lost 6 bases and the J gene lost 3 bases, with 6 bases spanning the gap. CDR3 nucleotide sequence: TGTGCCAGCAGTCCTTACTACGAGCAGTACTTC. Its protein product is CASSPYYEQYF.